These 4 T cell receptor beta chains came from one sample sequenced in a study of shared clonotypes between healthy human individuals. The method was immunoSEQ multiplex PCR; TCRdb's version includes in-frame clones alone and lacks a portion of them. Of roughly 1,500,000 clones listed, 98% are singletons. The sample comprised naive CD4+ T cells sorted from blood. The subset: CD45RA+ positively selected. The receptors stem from a man in his thirties or forties in good health.

The chain is built from TRBV30 and TRBJ2-7; tentatively, D is TRBD2 (5 bases). Trimming left V 2 bases short and J 1 base short, with 9 bases between. CDR1 is GTSNPN, CDR2 SVGIG, per germline (reference sequence). This CDR3 is built from 13 residues. The CDR3 nucleotides read TGTGCCTGGAGTAAAGGACTTTCCTACGAGCAGTACTTC. Translating gives CAWSKGLSYEQYF.

V is TRBV5-1 and J is TRBJ2-3, with D maybe TRBD1 (6 bases). Trimming shortened V by 8 bases and J by 5 bases, and 15 bases separated the two germline ends. The CDR3 is 13 residues long. The germline CDR1 and CDR2 sequences are SGHRS and YFSETQ. CDR3 DNA sequence: TGCGCCAGTAACAGGGCCTCAGGAGATACGCAGTATTTT. This gives the protein CASNRASGDTQYF.

The rearrangement uses TRBV6-6 and TRBJ1-2; TRBD1 is a possible D gene (5 bases). Germline lookup yields CDR1 MNHNY and CDR2 SVGAGI (reference sequence). The CDR3 covers 15 residues. Trimming left V 0 bases short and J 6 bases short, with 14 bases between. In DNA, the CDR3 is TGTGCCAGCAGTTACTCGAGCCGGGGGAATGATGGCTACACCTTC. Its protein is CASSYSSRGNDGYTF.

The chain joins TRBV6-6 to TRBJ2-7, with D maybe TRBD2 (6 bases). The CDR3 runs to 15 residues. V shed 0 bases and J shed 1 base, with 10 bases lying between them. Per the germline V gene, CDR1 is MNHNY and CDR2 is SVGAGI (reference sequence). The CDR3 loop reads CASSYSGGRSYEQYF. The CDR3, as DNA: TGTGCCAGCAGTTACTCCGGGGGTAGGTCCTACGAGCAGTACTTC.